Included here is one T cell receptor (beta chain) sequence, with context. Its specificity is not known. Looked up from germline, CDR1 is SGHNT and CDR2 is YYREEE (reference sequence). This CDR3 is built from 15 residues. Trimming cost V 2 bases and J 1 base, with 12 bases left between them. The data derive from a study of siplizumab effects on memory and regulatory T cells. Study-wide results and limits: Siplizumab, the agent tested, significantly reduced alloreactive sequences traceable to unstimulated CD4+ memory cells. Naive T cell populations appeared to exhibit greater diversity than memory cells and appeared to be major alloresponse contributors.

Libraries were prepared by immunoSEQ multiplex PCR; TCRdb keeps only in-frame clonotypes and omits some of them. Of some 100,000 clones listed, approximately 97% are singletons. Sequencing used naive CD4+ T cells sorted from blood. This TCR came from a human donor in good health. V usage is TRBV5-4 and J usage is TRBJ1-1; tentatively, D is TRBD1 (5 bases). The CDR3 bases are TGTGCCAGCAGCTTTGGGGCGGCGCGGAACACTGAAGCTTTCTTT. Amino acid sequence: CASSFGAARNTEAFF.